The rows below give T cell receptor beta chains drawn from one sample of a study of T cell responses to AZD1222 COVID-19 vaccine. Libraries were prepared by immunoSEQ multiplex PCR; TCRdb keeps only in-frame clonotypes and omits some of them. The data show about 150,000 clones, 90% seen once. The specimen comprised peripheral blood, sampled on day 0 of AZD1222 vaccination. The receptors originated from an adult in good health. Both conserved end residues are part of each CDR3. Fields, in order: V gene, clone size, J gene, D gene, CDR3 DNA, CDR3 protein. D genes are given only for firm matches. Size is stated for part of the rows, as once, few or many counts, or as a class when the clone is expanded.

>TRBV9|NA|TRBJ1-1|NA
TGTGCCAGCAGCGTAGTAAAGGGGGGAAGCACTGAAGCTTTCTTT
CASSVVKGGSTEAFF
>TRBV5-1|NA|TRBJ1-2|TRBD1
TGCGCCAGCAGCTTGGACACGGGACAGGCCTATGGCTACACCTTC
CASSLDTGQAYGYTF
>TRBV5-6|NA|TRBJ2-4|TRBD1
TGTGCCAGCAGCCCCGGACAGGGAGGTCGGATGGACATTCAGTACTTC
CASSPGQGGRMDIQYF
>TRBV20-1|NA|TRBJ1-2|NA
TGCAGTGCGAATGGAGTCTATGGCTACACCTTC
CSANGVYGYTF
>TRBV7-2|NA|TRBJ2-5|NA
TGTGCCAGCAGCTTAGAGGGCAGTTGGGAGACCCAGTACTTC
CASSLEGSWETQYF
>TRBV7-3|NA|TRBJ1-2|NA
TGTGCCAGCAGCTTAAGCCAGTTCGTGAACTATGGCTACACCTTC
CASSLSQFVNYGYTF
>TRBV7-6|NA|TRBJ2-2|NA
TGTGCCAGCAGCCGTCCCCGGGGCTCAGGGAACACCGGGGAGCTGTTTTTT
CASSRPRGSGNTGELFF
>TRBV7-6|NA|TRBJ2-1|TRBD2
TGTGCCAGCAGCTCTAGCGGGGGACTAGGGTACAATGAGCAGTTCTTC
CASSSSGGLGYNEQFF
>TRBV11-2|NA|TRBJ2-5|TRBD1
TGTGCCAGCAGCCCGGGACAGGGTGGAGAGACCCAGTACTTC
CASSPGQGGETQYF
>TRBV4-3|NA|TRBJ1-5|TRBD1
TGCGCCAGCAGCCAAGATCAGGGCAGGGGGCGGATTCAGCCCCAGCATTTT
CASSQDQGRGRIQPQHF
>TRBV2|NA|TRBJ1-1|NA
TGTGCCAGCAGTTCCGACAGATATGGGACTGAAGCTTTCTTT
CASSSDRYGTEAFF
>TRBV9|NA|TRBJ2-3|NA
TGTGCCAGCGGGAGGCCGGATACAGATACGCAGTATTTT
CASGRPDTDTQYF
>TRBV7-7|NA|TRBJ2-7|TRBD1
TGTGCTAGCAGCTTAGAGACAGGGGGCCTCAACGAGCAGTACTTC
CASSLETGGLNEQYF
>TRBV6-5|once|TRBJ1-4|NA
TGTGCCAGCAGTTCCCCACCCCTCTTTGAAAAACTGTTTTTT
CASSSPPLFEKLFF
>TRBV5-1|NA|TRBJ1-2|NA
TGCGCCAGCAGCTTTGACAACAACTATGGCTACACCTTC
CASSFDNNYGYTF
>TRBV4-1|NA|TRBJ2-7|TRBD2
TGCGCCAGCAGCCAAGCACTAGCGGGGGGATCCTACGAGCAGTACTTC
CASSQALAGGSYEQYF
>TRBV10-3|NA|TRBJ2-1|NA
TGTGCCATCAGTGGCAGTGGGGTCAATGAGCAGTTCTTC
CAISGSGVNEQFF
>TRBV5-5|NA|TRBJ1-4|NA
TGTGCCAGCACCCGAACGGGTAGTAATGAAAAACTGTTTTTT
CASTRTGSNEKLFF
>TRBV9|once|TRBJ2-1|TRBD1
TGTGCCAGCAGCGTTGGACAGGAATACAATGAGCAGTTCTTC
CASSVGQEYNEQFF
>TRBV24-1|NA|TRBJ2-5|NA
TGTGCCACCAGTGATTCGGGGGCGGGATTTGAGACCCAGTACTTC
CATSDSGAGFETQYF
>TRBV3-1/TRBV3-2|NA|TRBJ1-5|NA
TGTGCCAGCAGCCAAGATCCCAATAGCAATCAGCCCCAGCATTTT
CASSQDPNSNQPQHF
>TRBV6-5|NA|TRBJ2-7|NA
TGTGCCAGCAGCCCCGTGCTAGTTGAAGAGCAGTACTTC
CASSPVLVEEQYF
>TRBV7-6|NA|TRBJ1-3|NA
TGTGCCAGCAGCCCCGGAAACACCATATATTTT
CASSPGNTIYF
>TRBV5-1|NA|TRBJ2-2|NA
TGCGCCAGCAGCCACCTATTCCTAGGTCTCTCGATCACCGGGGAGCTGTTTTTT
CASSHLFLGLSITGELFF
>TRBV27|NA|TRBJ1-3|NA
TGTGCCAGCAGTTTAGGGGCGCAGGGAGGAAACACCATATATTTT
CASSLGAQGGNTIYF
>TRBV6-5|NA|TRBJ2-7|TRBD1
TGTGCCAGCAGGGAGACAGGGCGGGAGCAGTACTTC
CASRETGREQYF
>TRBV19|NA|TRBJ2-1|TRBD2
TGTGCCAGTTACGGAGGCGGGAGACGGTTCTTC
CASYGGGRRFF
>TRBV18|once|TRBJ1-1|NA
TGTGCCAGCTCACCTCGAGGGGTGGTCGACACTGAAGCTTTCTTT
CASSPRGVVDTEAFF
>TRBV2|NA|TRBJ2-2|NA
TGTGCCAGCCATCAGTCCGGGAACACCGGGGAGCTGTTTTTT
CASHQSGNTGELFF
>TRBV10-3|NA|TRBJ1-3|NA
TGTGCCATGGGGTCGGGGCAACTGAGCTCTGGAAACACCATATATTTT
CAMGSGQLSSGNTIYF
>TRBV4-3|NA|TRBJ1-5|NA
TGCGCCAGCAGCCAAGAGAGGAGTCAGCCCCAGCATTTT
CASSQERSQPQHF
>TRBV27|NA|TRBJ1-2|TRBD1
TGTGCCAGCAGTCCCTGGACAGGGGCGCGGACTAACTATGGCTACACCTTC
CASSPWTGARTNYGYTF
>TRBV28|NA|TRBJ1-6|NA
TGTGCCAGCAGTTTGGTAGGAGATAATTCACCCCTCCACTTT
CASSLVGDNSPLHF
>TRBV9|NA|TRBJ2-7|NA
TGTGCCAGCAGCGCACCCGGGACACCCACCTACGAGCAGTACTTC
CASSAPGTPTYEQYF
>TRBV20-1|NA|TRBJ1-4|NA
TGCAGTGTCGACTTCAGTGAAAAACTGTTTTTT
CSVDFSEKLFF